Here is one TCR beta chain with its context. This sample was taken from a study of blood T cell repertoires in COVID-19. On the study more broadly: Samples taken during acute and convalescent COVID-19 were collected in the United States, Italy and Spain. T cells, B-cell-depleted T cells, or PBMCs supplied cDNA or gDNA.

Original methodology: Nucleated cell number was recorded as an estimate derived from reference gene primer amplification. Method: immunoSEQ multiplex PCR; TCRdb's copy keeps in-frame clones and lacks some. From that table come the V and J calls and clone size; the DNA was used to work out D and trimming. The sample gives some 400,000 clones, roughly 86% of which show up once; about 3% is in the top ten. Germline V lookup: CDR1 GTSNPN, CDR2 SVGIG (reference sequence). The CDR3 covers 14 residues. V was shortened by 3 bases and J by 4 bases, with 12 bases between the two germline ends. The source is a human donor in a cohort sampled during active COVID-19. Input material: peripheral blood. The chain is built from TRBV30 and TRBJ2-2; weak D call: TRBD2 (7 bases). The CDR3 DNA is TGTGCCTGGAGGGCGGGGGCCCTCACCGGGGAGCTGTTTTTT. Amino acid sequence: CAWRAGALTGELFF.